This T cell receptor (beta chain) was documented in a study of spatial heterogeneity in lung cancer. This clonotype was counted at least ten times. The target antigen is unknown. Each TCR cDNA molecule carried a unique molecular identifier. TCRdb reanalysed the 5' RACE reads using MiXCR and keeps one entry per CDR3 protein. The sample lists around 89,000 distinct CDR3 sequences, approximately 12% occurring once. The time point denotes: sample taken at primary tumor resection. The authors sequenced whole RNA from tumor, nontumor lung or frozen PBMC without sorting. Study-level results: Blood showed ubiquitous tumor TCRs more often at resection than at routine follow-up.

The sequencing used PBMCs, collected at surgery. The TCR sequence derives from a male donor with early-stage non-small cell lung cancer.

In nucleotides, the CDR3 is TGTGCCAGCAGTGATGGGACAGAGCTCACAGATACGCAGTATTTT. Translated, it gives CASSDGTELTDTQYF. The chain is built from TRBV28 and TRBJ2-3, with 7 bases that match TRBD1. The CDR3 is 15 amino acids. Germline V gene lookup returns CDR1 MDHEN and CDR2 SYDVKM. With 5 bases clipped from V and 2 bases from J, the junction kept 7 bases outside the gene matches.